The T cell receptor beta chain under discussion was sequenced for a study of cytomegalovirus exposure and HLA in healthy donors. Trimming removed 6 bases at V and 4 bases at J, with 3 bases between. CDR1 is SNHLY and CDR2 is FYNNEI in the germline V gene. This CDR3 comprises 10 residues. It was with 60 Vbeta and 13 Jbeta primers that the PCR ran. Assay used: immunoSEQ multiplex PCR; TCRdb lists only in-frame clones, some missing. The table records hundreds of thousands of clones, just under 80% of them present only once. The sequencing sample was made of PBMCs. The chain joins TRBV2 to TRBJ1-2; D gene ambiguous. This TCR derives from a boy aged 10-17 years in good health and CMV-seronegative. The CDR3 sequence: CASSVYGYTF. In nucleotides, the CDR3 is TGTGCCAGCAGCGTCTATGGCTACACCTTC.